The clone carrying this T cell receptor (beta chain) was counted only a few times. What it recognizes is unknown. This sample is part of a study of T cells after yellow fever vaccination. Study-wide findings and caveats: At approximately 96% for CD4 and 88% for CD8, most primary-vaccination clones showed up again after the booster.

CDR1 and CDR2 (germline): SGDLS, YYNGEE. Germline trimming cut 0 bases from V and 3 bases from J; bases unmatched to any gene: 6. The CDR3 has 16 amino acids. TCRdb called the 5' RACE reads again in MiXCR, with one record for every CDR3 protein. The sample lists about 340,000 distinct CDR3 sequences; 8.5% to 9% were seen once. This receptor was identified in a man aged 18 to 29 who received the YFV17D yellow fever vaccine. The chain is built from TRBV9 and TRBJ2-1; 7 bases are a match to TRBD2. The sequencing used PBMCs, collected on the day of the first yellow fever vaccination. The CDR3, as DNA: TGTGCCAGCAGCGTAGTTGGGGGGGGACTCTACAATGAGCAGTTCTTC. Its protein product is CASSVVGGGLYNEQFF.